This T cell receptor (beta chain) was sequenced for a study of beta chain features in type 1 diabetes. Study details: Across the samples, about 100 million sorted cells were examined in total. Study-wide results and limits: PCR could preferentially amplify shorter templates, alike in patients and controls.

Sequencing targeted expressed TCRB transcripts, as all isolated RNA had been reverse transcribed. Roughly 3.57 million reads on average were seen across naive, central memory and regulatory T cell samples. Generated by immunoSEQ multiplex PCR, the TCRdb table keeps only in-frame clones and is missing some. The sample has hundreds of thousands of clones, roughly a sixth seen once. A remark on this clone: Its antigen is still unknown.

This TCR was recovered from a woman aged 18-35 years in good health. The sequenced material came from naive CD4+ T cells from blood.

The CDR3 DNA follows: TGTGCCAGCAGCCCTATGACTAGCGGACTCTACGAGCAGTACTTC. Its translation is CASSPMTSGLYEQYF. The genes are TRBV4-2 and TRBJ2-7; 9 nucleotides align to TRBD2. This CDR3 spans 15 amino acids. Trimming cost V 4 bases and J 3 bases; bases outside gene matches: 7. Looked up from germline, CDR1 is LGHNA and CDR2 is YNFKEQ.